The count of the clone carrying this T cell receptor (beta chain) is one. This sample was included in a study of blood T cell repertoires in COVID-19. Study-wide context: Spain, Italy and the United States supplied samples that represented acute and convalescent COVID-19. Nucleic acid was either cDNA or gDNA, and it came from T cells, B-cell-depleted T cells, or PBMCs.

TCRdb's copy holds only in-frame clones and misses some; the assay was immunoSEQ multiplex PCR. Of around 700,000 clones listed, 85% to 90% are singletons. Germline V gene sequence: CDR1 SGHDN, CDR2 FVKESK. The CDR3 runs to 14 residues. Trimming took 3 bases from V and 9 from J; bases not matched to a gene: 7. Specimen: peripheral blood. The gene calls are TRBV14 and TRBJ2-2; 7 bases fit TRBD1. The sequence derives from a woman aged 18 to 35 with acute or convalescent COVID-19. In DNA, the CDR3 is TGTGCCAGCAGCCAGTTCGAGGGGGCGAGGGAGCTGTTTTTT. The encoded protein is CASSQFEGARELFF.